This T cell receptor (beta chain) was sequenced during a study of T cells after yellow fever vaccination. Broader study findings: FACS-sorted repertoires might harbor abundant contaminating clonotypes from the bulk population.

MiXCR, run by TCRdb on the 5' RACE reads, gives a single entry per CDR3 protein. The data show some 300,000 distinct CDR3 sequences, approximately 3.9% seen once. On this clonotype itself: The antigen is unknown.

This sequence was found in a young man who received the YFV17D yellow fever vaccine. Specimen: PBMCs, collected on the day of the yellow fever booster vaccination.

In DNA, the CDR3 is TGTGCCAGCAGTTACTCGTCTCCTAGCGGGAGGAGCTCCTACAATGAGCAGTTCTTC. It translates to CASSYSSPSGRSSYNEQFF. The chain combines TRBV6-5 with TRBJ2-1, with 11 bases matching TRBD2. Looked up from germline, CDR1 is MNHEY and CDR2 is SVGAGI. The trim removed 0 bases at V and 0 bases at J, leaving 7 bases unmatched. This CDR3 region has 19 residues.